This TCR beta chain appears in the sequencing data of a study of T-cell memory formation after mild COVID-19. Study as a whole: There were largely donor-specific TCR clusters. Study conclusions and caveats: CD4/CD8 balance characterized clones contracting day 15 to 85, and CD4+ skew characterized later expanders.

The ends were cut back, 3 bases at V and 8 bases at J, with 11 bases in the middle. The V gene's germline CDR1 is MNHEY and CDR2 SMNVEV (reference sequence). This CDR3 contains 13 residues. Comment on this clonotype: The antigen remains undetermined.

Each CDR3 protein gets one entry after TCRdb re-called the 5' RACE reads with MiXCR. Here the sample spans about 290,000 distinct CDR3 sequences, under 20% being singletons. The V call is TRBV27, the J call TRBJ2-1; unclear D gene. The receptor was derived from a man between 18 and 35 years old who had mild COVID-19 (a few samples of this study predate the infection). Cell type and time point are not known. Sequencing was carried out using PBMCs or a T cell subset sorted from them (not recorded which). The CDR3 DNA reads as TGTGCCAGCAGTTTTGGAGCGTGGGATGAGCAGTTCTTC. The encoded protein is CASSFGAWDEQFF.